This entry lists 14 T cell receptor beta chains sequenced from one sample in a study of regulatory T cells in long-lasting Graves disease. The time point was: persistent/refractory GD, antithyroid drugs over 5 years with positive TRAb. The TCR library was made from RNA that had been extracted from PBMCs in TRIzol. Building of the TCR beta libraries involved iRepertoire HTBI primers and Arm-PCR of CDR3 regions. TCRdb re-analysed the multiplex PCR reads in MiXCR, keeping a single row per CDR3 protein. The table includes 400,000 to 500,000 distinct CDR3 sequences, roughly 20% detected once. Source: peripheral blood mononuclear cells (PBMCs), taken when the disease was refractory, from a patient treated with antithyroid drugs. These receptors all stem from a female donor with Graves disease.

The table lists this clonotype with many counts. The gene calls are TRBV6-2 or TRBV6-3 and TRBJ2-7; D is uncertain. V was pared by 2 bases and J by 6 bases, with 8 bases between. This CDR3 contains 12 residues. Germline values: CDR1 MNHEY, CDR2 SVGEGT. The CDR3 bases are TGTGCCAGCAGTTACCCGACACTCGAGCAGTACTTC. The encoded protein is CASSYPTLEQYF.

The genes are TRBV19 and TRBJ2-1; TRBD2 is a possible D gene (5 bases). The CDR3 length is 13 residues. Looked up from germline, CDR1 is LNHDA and CDR2 is SQIVND (reference sequence). V lost 3 bases to trimming and J lost 4 bases, with 7 bases between them. The CDR3 bases are TGTGCCAGTAGTATCGGGGTTTACAATGAGCAGTTCTTC. Translated, it gives CASSIGVYNEQFF.

The chain employs TRBV7-9 and TRBJ2-1; D unresolved. Germline V lookup: CDR1 SEHNR, CDR2 FQNEAQ (reference sequence). CDR3 length equals 14 residues. The V end lost 9 bases, the J end lost 8 bases, and 20 bases lay between the germline ends. The CDR3 spells CASAGPTLHHEQFF. The CDR3 DNA reads as TGTGCCAGTGCCGGACCGACCCTGCACCATGAGCAGTTCTTC.

This clonotype was counted many times. This sequence joins TRBV10-3 and TRBJ1-2, with a weak D call TRBD1 (5 bases). The CDR3 runs 13 residues. Germline assignment: CDR1 ENHRY and CDR2 SYGVKD. V lost 4 bases to trimming and J lost 3 bases, with 9 bases between them. The CDR3 here is CAISAPGDYGYTF. The CDR3, as DNA: TGTGCCATCAGTGCCCCGGGGGACTATGGCTACACCTTC.

Notes on this clonotype: This could be a read error, since a much larger clone is one nucleotide away. The V and J genes are TRBV28 and TRBJ2-4; maybe TRBD2 (6 bases). CDR1 is MDHEN, CDR2 SYDVKM, per germline. CDR3 length equals 17 residues. CDR3 sequence: CASSKGGFTLAKTIQYF. Here the CDR3 DNA reads TGTGCCAGCAGCAAAGGAGGGTTTACACTAGCCAAAACCATTCAGTACTTC.

This clonotype was recorded at least ten times. V usage is TRBV7-2 and J usage is TRBJ2-7; possible D gene TRBD1, 6 bases. The CDR3 has 16 residues. Trimming left V 0 bases short and J 0 bases short, with 12 bases between. CDR1 SGHTA and CDR2 FQGNSA come from the germline V gene. The CDR3 reads CASSLALGHGSYEQYF. The DNA for the CDR3 is TGTGCCAGCAGCTTAGCGCTGGGACACGGCTCCTACGAGCAGTACTTC.

This clonotype appeared many times. The chain employs TRBV30 and TRBJ1-4; D is ambiguous. Per germline, CDR1 GTSNPN and CDR2 SVGIG (reference sequence). The CDR3 loop spans 12 amino acids. V lost 6 bases and J lost 5, with 10 bases in between. CDR3 in DNA: TGTGCCTGCCTAACTGAGAATGAAAAACTGTTTTTT. Residues: CACLTENEKLFF.

The rearrangement links TRBV6-1 to TRBJ1-6; D is undetermined. In germline, CDR1 is MNHNS, CDR2 SASEGT. With 6 bases removed from V and 7 bases from J, the gap between germline ends came to 16 bases. CDR3 length: 15 amino acids. CDR3: CASSGSPPTNSPLHF. The CDR3 DNA reads TGTGCCAGCAGCGGCAGTCCGCCTACAAATTCACCCCTCCACTTT.

This clonotype was seen a handful of times. The rearrangement uses TRBV14 and TRBJ2-5; D assignment may be TRBD1 or TRBD2 (5 bases each). This CDR3 region has 15 residues. The V gene lost 4 bases and the J gene lost 5 bases, with 17 bases spanning the gap. Germline CDR1 and CDR2: SGHDN and FVKESK. CDR3 DNA sequence: TGTGCCAGCAGCCTGGGACCTGCAAGAGGGGAGACCCAGTACTTC. As protein: CASSLGPARGETQYF.

In its sample, this clonotype was seen a few times. The V gene is TRBV7-9, the J gene TRBJ1-5, with D possibly matching TRBD1 (5 bases). Germline-derived CDR1 and CDR2 are SEHNR and FQNEAQ (reference sequence). The CDR3 has 15 residues. Trimming took off 5 bases at V and 7 bases at J, with 18 bases between the two ends. The CDR3 DNA follows: TGTGCCAGCAGCCCAGCCGGGGACGGCCGGCAGCCCCAGCATTTT. It codes for CASSPAGDGRQPQHF. Supplemented by reference TRBV7-9 and TRBJ1-5, the full variable domain reads DTGVSQNPRHKITKRGQNVTFRCDPISEHNRLYWYRQTLGQGPEFLTYFQNEAQLEKSRLLSDRFSAERPKGSFSTLEIQRTEQGDSAMYLCASSPAGDGRQPQHFGDGTRLSIL.

The CDR3 DNA reads as TGCAGTGTTCGGGACACCCACACTGAAGCTTTCTTT. Amino acid sequence: CSVRDTHTEAFF. The V call is TRBV20-1, the J call TRBJ1-1, with D possibly being TRBD1 (6 bases). The CDR3 extends over 12 amino acids. Per germline, CDR1 DFQATT and CDR2 SNEGSKA (reference sequence). Trimming shortened V by 7 bases and J by 3 bases, and 12 bases separated the two germline ends.

This clonotype was counted ten times or more. Written as DNA, the CDR3 is TGTGCCAGCTCACCACCCGGGACAGGGATGTTACAGCAGTACTTC. The encoded protein is CASSPPGTGMLQQYF. The V gene is TRBV18, the J gene TRBJ2-7, with 9 positions matching TRBD1. The CDR3 loop spans 15 amino acids. Trimming cost V 0 bases and J 8 bases; bases outside gene matches: 8. The germline V gene has CDR1 KGHSH and CDR2 LQKENI.

This chain uses TRBV7-9 with TRBJ1-4; D is unresolved. This CDR3 has 16 residues. The V and J ends lost 4 bases and 8 bases respectively, with 20 bases between them. The germline V gene encodes CDR1 SEHNR and CDR2 FQNEAQ (reference sequence). The CDR3 DNA reads TGTGCCAGCAGCTCCTCCACGAACGAGGTGGGGGAAAAACTGTTTTTT. Translation: CASSSSTNEVGEKLFF.

This clonotype was seen many times. The rearrangement uses TRBV20-1 and TRBJ1-1; no firm D call. Trimming left V 2 bases short and J 0 bases short, with 13 bases between. CDR3 length: 15 amino acids. CDR1 is DFQATT and CDR2 is SNEGSKA in the germline V gene (reference sequence). The CDR3 loop reads CSARMDLGLNTEAFF. DNA of the CDR3: TGCAGTGCTAGAATGGACCTGGGGTTGAACACTGAAGCTTTCTTT.